The source of this T cell receptor beta chain is a study of T cells in Graves' hyperthyroidism and ophthalmopathy. The study, taken as a whole, reports: Before onset, by a median of around six months, the model predicted ophthalmopathy.

TCR beta CDR3 region amplification was performed from RNA transcripts. The HTBI primer set served for first-round RT-PCR of the TCR CDR3. Each CDR3 protein is one row after TCRdb ran MiXCR on the multiplex PCR reads. The sample has roughly 420,000 distinct CDR3 sequences; around a sixth are singletons. Exclusions: uncontrolled infection, other autoimmune disease, pregnancy, lactation. Diagnosis rested on symptoms, serum thyroxine and TRAb, thyroid ultrasound, and orbital computed tomography. This clonotype was seen repeatedly, ten times or more. The antigen remains undetermined. The CDR3 covers 17 residues. The germline V gene encodes CDR1 SGHRS and CDR2 YFSETQ. The junction had 9 bases not matched to a gene; V was cut back by 0 bases and J by 0 bases.

The specimen was blood. The receptor was derived from a woman younger than 30 with Graves' hyperthyroidism. J is TRBJ2-7 and V is TRBV5-1, with 7 nucleotides matching TRBD1. The DNA for the CDR3 is TGCGCCAGCAGCTTGGGGTTCCCAAGACAGGGCTCCTACGAGCAGTACTTC. As protein: CASSLGFPRQGSYEQYF.